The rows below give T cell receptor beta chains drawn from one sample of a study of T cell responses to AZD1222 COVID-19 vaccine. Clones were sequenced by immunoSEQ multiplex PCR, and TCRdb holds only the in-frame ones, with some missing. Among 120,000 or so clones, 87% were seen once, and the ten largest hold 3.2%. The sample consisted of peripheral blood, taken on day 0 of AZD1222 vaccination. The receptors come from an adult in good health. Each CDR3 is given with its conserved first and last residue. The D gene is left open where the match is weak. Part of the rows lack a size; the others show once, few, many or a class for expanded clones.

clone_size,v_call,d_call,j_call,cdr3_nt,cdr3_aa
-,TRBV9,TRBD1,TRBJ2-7,TGTGCCAGCAGCGTGGGCATCGGGACAGGTAACGACGAGCAGTACTTC,CASSVGIGTGNDEQYF
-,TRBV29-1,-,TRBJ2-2,TGCAGCGTTGAGGCGTGGGCAGGGCGCACCGGGGAGCTGTTTTTT,CSVEAWAGRTGELFF
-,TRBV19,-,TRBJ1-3,TGTGCGGCCGGGGGGGGGACGATACGGAACACCATATATTTT,CAAGGGTIRNTIYF
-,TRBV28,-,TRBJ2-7,TGTGCCACCCAGGTAATGGACGTCTCCTACGAGCAGTACTTC,CATQVMDVSYEQYF
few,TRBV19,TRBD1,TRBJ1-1,TGTGCCAGTAGTACAGGGGGCGGGAACACTGAAGCTTTCTTT,CASSTGGGNTEAFF
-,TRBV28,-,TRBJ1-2,TGTGCCGTAAAAGGAAACTATGGCTACACCTTC,CAVKGNYGYTF
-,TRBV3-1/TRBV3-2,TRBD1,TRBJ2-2,TGTGCCAGCAGACAGGGGTCGGGCGGGGAGCTGTTTTTT,CASRQGSGGELFF
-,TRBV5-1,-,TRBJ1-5,TGCGCCAGCAGCTTGGATAGCAATCAGCCCCAGCATTTT,CASSLDSNQPQHF
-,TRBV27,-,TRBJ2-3,TGTGCCAGCAGCCCCTTGCGTCTCACAGATACGCAGTATTTT,CASSPLRLTDTQYF
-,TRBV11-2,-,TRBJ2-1,TGTGCCAGCAGCTTGAACAGCGGCTTCTACAATGAGCAGTTCTTC,CASSLNSGFYNEQFF
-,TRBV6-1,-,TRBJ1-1,TGTGCCAGCAGTGACAGGGGAATGAACACTGAAGCTTTCTTT,CASSDRGMNTEAFF
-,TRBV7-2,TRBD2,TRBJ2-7,TGTGCCAGCAGCTCCGGACTAGCGGAAACCTACGAGCAGTACTTC,CASSSGLAETYEQYF
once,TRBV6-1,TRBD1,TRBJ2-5,TGTGCCAGCAGTGGCCCGCCTCCGGGACAGGGGATCTACCAAGAGACCCAGTACTTC,CASSGPPPGQGIYQETQYF
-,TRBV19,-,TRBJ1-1,TGTGCCAGTAGTGAGCACAGCCTTAACACTGAAGCTTTCTTT,CASSEHSLNTEAFF
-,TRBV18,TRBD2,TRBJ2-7,TGTGCCAGCTCACGCCCGGGACTAGCGGGGCCTTCCTACGAGCAGTACTTC,CASSRPGLAGPSYEQYF
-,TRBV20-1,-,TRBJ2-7,TGCAGTGCTAGATGGTACGAGCAGTACTTC,CSARWYEQYF
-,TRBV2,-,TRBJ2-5,TGTGCCAGCAGTGAAAGGAGACAGCTTCAAGAGACCCAGTACTTC,CASSERRQLQETQYF
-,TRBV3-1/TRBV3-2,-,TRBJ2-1,TGTGCCAGCAGCCAATCACACGAGTCGTACAATGAGCAGTTCTTC,CASSQSHESYNEQFF
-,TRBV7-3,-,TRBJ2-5,TGTGCCAGCAGCTCAGTGGCCGTTTCAGAGACCCAGTACTTC,CASSSVAVSETQYF
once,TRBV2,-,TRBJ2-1,TGTGCCAGTCATCCCAGCGCGGGCAATGAGCAGTTCTTC,CASHPSAGNEQFF
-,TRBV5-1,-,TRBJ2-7,TGCGCCAGCAGCTTGAGGAGCGCCTACGAGCAGTACTTC,CASSLRSAYEQYF
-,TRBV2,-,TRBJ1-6,TGTGCCAGCAGTGAACTTGGACAGCCGGGTCTTTCACCCCTCCACTTT,CASSELGQPGLSPLHF
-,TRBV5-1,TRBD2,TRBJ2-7,TGCGCCAGCAGCTTGGACCTAGCGGGGACCTACGAGCAGTACTTC,CASSLDLAGTYEQYF
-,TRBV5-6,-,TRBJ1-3,TGTGCCAGCAGCCGCGTGGGGGGAGGAAACACCATATATTTT,CASSRVGGGNTIYF
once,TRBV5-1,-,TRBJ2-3,TGCGCCAGCAGCTACCCGCGTGGAGACACAGATACGCAGTATTTT,CASSYPRGDTDTQYF
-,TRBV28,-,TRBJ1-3,TGTGCCAGCAGTTTAGGGGGCTCTGGAAACACCATATATTTT,CASSLGGSGNTIYF
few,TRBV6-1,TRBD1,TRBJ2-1,TGTGCCAGCAGTGAAACCGGGACAGGGTTCTCCAATGAGCAGTTCTTC,CASSETGTGFSNEQFF
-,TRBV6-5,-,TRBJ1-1,TGTGCCAGCATGGTTAATCAGAACACTGAAGCTTTCTTT,CASMVNQNTEAFF